Below, 20 T cell receptor beta chains from the same sample are listed, as sequenced in a study of persistence of HIV-infected CD4 T cells. The stimulus was lysate of CMV-infected fibroblasts, approximately 9.6 ug/mL. Sorted nonresponding memory CD4+ T cells were CD40L-negative, CD69-negative, CD45RO-high. These receptors' targets are unknown. The immunoSEQ assay was version 4, run in survey mode. TCRdb keeps only in-frame clones here, not all; method: immunoSEQ multiplex PCR. The top ten hold 0.7% to 0.95% of the sample, which has 25,000 to 35,000 clones, roughly 82% seen once. The sequenced sample was CD4+ T cells sorted from PBMCs after roughly 17-hour stimulation, obtained from a patient who received antiretroviral therapy. The origin of the receptors is an adult man with HIV who was CMV-seropositive.

J is TRBJ1-1 and V is TRBV19, with 8 bases aligning to TRBD1. V lost 0 bases and J lost 3; bases outside the gene matches: 3. The CDR3 runs 15 residues. Germline V gene data show CDR1 as LNHDA and CDR2 as SQIVND (reference sequence). CDR3 in amino acids: CASSIETGGHTEAFF. The CDR3 DNA sequence: TGTGCCAGTAGTATAGAAACAGGGGGGCACACTGAAGCTTTCTTT.

The rearrangement joins TRBV6-6 to TRBJ2-3; D gene unclear. This CDR3 is 15 amino acids long. V lost 0 bases and J 0 bases, leaving 7 bases between the germline ends. From germline, CDR1 is MNHNY and CDR2 SVGAGI (reference sequence). CDR3 DNA: TGTGCCAGCAGTTACTCCGGTTATAGCACAGATACGCAGTATTTT. Its protein is CASSYSGYSTDTQYF.

The chain combines TRBV7-8 with TRBJ1-6; no clear D gene. Trimming took off 3 bases at V and 4 bases at J, with 7 bases between the two ends. The germline V gene has CDR1 SGHVS and CDR2 FQNEAQ. The CDR3 runs 14 residues. The CDR3: CASSFLAYNSPLHF. DNA of the CDR3: TGTGCCAGCAGCTTTCTAGCTTATAATTCACCCCTCCACTTT. The full variable domain, its missing parts supplied by reference TRBV7-8 and TRBJ1-6, is GAGVSQSPRYKVAKRGQDVALRCDPISGHVSLFWYQQALGQGPEFLTYFQNEAQLDKSGLPSDRFFAERPEGSVSTLKIQRTQQEDSAVYLCASSFLAYNSPLHFGNGTRLTVT.

J is TRBJ2-7 and V is TRBV5-1; possible D gene TRBD1, 6 bases. V lost 2 bases, J lost 3 bases, and 9 bases lay in between. This CDR3 spans 13 amino acids. Germline lookup yields CDR1 SGHRS and CDR2 YFSETQ. The CDR3 region is CASSFSQGYEQYF. The CDR3 DNA reads as TGCGCCAGCAGCTTCTCACAGGGCTACGAGCAGTACTTC.

The rearrangement uses TRBV5-4 and TRBJ2-7; D remains ambiguous. Germline values: CDR1 SGHNT, CDR2 YYREEE (reference sequence). Trimming pared 4 bases from V and 3 bases from J, leaving 14 bases between. There are 14 residues in the CDR3. CDR3 residues: CASSIGVGGYEQYF. In nucleotides, the CDR3 is TGTGCCAGCAGCATAGGAGTAGGTGGCTACGAGCAGTACTTC.

The chain joins TRBV19 to TRBJ2-3; 11 nucleotides agree with TRBD2. Germline loops: CDR1 LNHDA, CDR2 SQIVND (reference sequence). The V segment lost 5 bases and the J segment 5 bases; nucleotides outside the gene matches: 6. The CDR3 runs 15 residues. The DNA for the CDR3 is TGTGCCAGTAGTCTCCTAGCGGGGGGTCGAGATACGCAGTATTTT. As protein: CASSLLAGGRDTQYF.

The chain combines TRBV5-6 with TRBJ2-1; D ambiguous. Deletions cut 1 base from V and 3 bases from J, with 17 bases between. The CDR3 is 17 amino acids. Per germline, CDR1 SGHDT and CDR2 YYEEEE. The CDR3 nucleotides are TGTGCCAGCAGCTTGTTTATCGGACGCCGACTCTACAATGAGCAGTTCTTC. As protein: CASSLFIGRRLYNEQFF.

The chain links TRBV23-1 to TRBJ1-2; D call uncertain. TRBV23-1 is an open reading frame whose function is uncertain. Trimming cost V 9 bases and J 8 bases, with 16 bases left between them. CDR3 length equals 12 residues. CDR3 loop: CARDLTAEGYTF. As DNA, the CDR3 is TGCGCCAGGGACCTGACGGCGGAAGGCTACACCTTC.

The gene calls are TRBV14 and TRBJ2-4, with D possibly being TRBD2 (6 bases). Trimming pared 5 bases from V and 0 bases from J, leaving 14 bases between. CDR1 and CDR2 from the germline V gene are SGHDN and FVKESK. The CDR3 runs to 16 residues. CDR3 residues: CASSKVEGLAKNIQYF. Written as DNA, the CDR3 is TGTGCCAGCAGCAAAGTGGAGGGTTTAGCCAAAAACATTCAGTACTTC.

The genes are TRBV11-2 and TRBJ1-1; D may be TRBD1 (5 bases). The CDR3 spans 14 residues. From germline, CDR1 is SGHAT and CDR2 FQNNGV. V was clipped by 5 bases and J by 1 base, with 11 bases between them. CDR3 sequence reads: CASSGYQGNTEAFF. The CDR3 DNA is TGTGCCAGCAGCGGGTATCAGGGGAACACTGAAGCTTTCTTT.

The genes are TRBV7-6 and TRBJ2-1; 11 positions agree with TRBD2. This CDR3 is 16 amino acids long. After removal of 5 bases from V and 4 bases from J, the junction contained 7 bases not matched to a gene. Germline values: CDR1 SGHVS, CDR2 FNYEAQ. CDR3 loop: CASSPLAGGMYNEQFF. The DNA of the CDR3 is TGTGCCAGCAGCCCCTTAGCGGGGGGGATGTACAATGAGCAGTTCTTC.

This sequence joins TRBV20-1 and TRBJ2-7, with D unresolved. Trimming took 5 bases from V and 2 from J, leaving 7 bases between them. From germline, CDR1 is DFQATT and CDR2 SNEGSKA (reference sequence). This CDR3 spans 11 amino acids. The CDR3 coding sequence is TGCAGTGCTGACAAGACCTACGAGCAGTACTTC. Its translation is CSADKTYEQYF.

This clone was counted once. The rearrangement joins TRBV3-1 (or the pseudogene TRBV3-2) to TRBJ2-7; 7 bases align to TRBD1. Germline values: CDR1 LGHDT, CDR2 YNNKEL (reference sequence). After removal of 1 base from V and 2 bases from J, the junction contained 11 bases not matched to a gene. The length of the CDR3 is 17 residues. The CDR3 sequence is CASSQATAGTVAYEQYF. CDR3 in DNA: TGTGCCAGCAGCCAAGCAACCGCCGGGACAGTCGCCTACGAGCAGTACTTC.

This clone was observed once. The rearrangement joins TRBV30 to TRBJ2-5, with 9 bases matching TRBD1. V was clipped by 4 bases and J by 7 bases; unmatched bases: 4. This CDR3 contains 12 residues. Germline V gives CDR1 GTSNPN, CDR2 SVGIG (reference sequence). The CDR3 region has the DNA TGTGCCTGGACGACAGGGGGGGGGACCCAGTACTTC. Protein product: CAWTTGGGTQYF. The entire variable domain, with the rest obtained from reference TRBV30 and TRBJ2-5, is as follows: SQTIHQWPATLVQPVGSPLSLECTVEGTSNPNLYWYRQAAGRGLQLLFYSVGIGQISSEVPQNLSASRPQDRQFILSSKKLLLSDSGFYLCAWTTGGGTQYFGPGTRLLVL.

The rearrangement uses TRBV19 and TRBJ2-1; the D gene could be TRBD1 or TRBD2 (5 bases each). Germline V gene data show CDR1 as LNHDA and CDR2 as SQIVND (reference sequence). The CDR3 has 15 amino acids. V was clipped by 6 bases and J by 4 bases, with 16 bases between them. CDR3: CASRLTGRHYNEQFF. CDR3 sequence (DNA): TGTGCCAGTAGGTTAACGGGACGGCATTACAATGAGCAGTTCTTC.

This clone was picked up a small number of times. V usage is TRBV7-9 and J usage is TRBJ2-7; 9 bases map to TRBD1. From germline, CDR1 is SEHNR and CDR2 FQNEAQ (reference sequence). CDR3 length equals 15 residues. J gave up 0 bases and V 1 base, and 1 base lay outside the gene matches. The DNA of the CDR3 is TGTGCCAGCAGCTTAGACAGGGGGCTCTCCTACGAGCAGTACTTC. Its protein is CASSLDRGLSYEQYF. The full variable domain, completed using reference TRBV7-9 and TRBJ2-7, is DTGVSQNPRHKITKRGQNVTFRCDPISEHNRLYWYRQTLGQGPEFLTYFQNEAQLEKSRLLSDRFSAERPKGSFSTLEIQRTEQGDSAMYLCASSLDRGLSYEQYFGPGTRLTVT.

This clone was found a few times. The chain is built from TRBV7-2 and TRBJ2-7; possibly TRBD1 or TRBD2 for D (5 bases each). Germline V gives CDR1 SGHTA, CDR2 FQGNSA. Trimming removed 1 base at V and 7 bases at J, with 20 bases between. The CDR3 is 16 residues long. The CDR3 here is CASSLGAGRLGVEQYF. As DNA, the CDR3 is TGTGCCAGCAGCTTAGGGGCGGGTCGGCTGGGGGTAGAGCAGTACTTC.

This clone has more than one count but fewer than ten. This chain links TRBV27 with TRBJ2-7; D possibly corresponds to TRBD1 (5 bases). There are 15 residues in the CDR3. V lost 6 bases to trimming and J lost 3 bases, with 18 bases between them. Germline values: CDR1 MNHEY, CDR2 SMNVEV (reference sequence). CDR3 in amino acids: CASRERTGGYYEQYF. The CDR3 coding sequence is TGTGCCAGCAGGGAACGCACAGGTGGCTACTACGAGCAGTACTTC.

The V and J genes are TRBV18 and TRBJ1-2; D is undetermined. There are 12 residues in the CDR3. The germline CDR1 and CDR2 sequences are KGHSH and LQKENI. Trimming shortened V by 5 bases and J by 0 bases, and 4 bases separated the two germline ends. CDR3 coding DNA: TGTGCCAGCTCATCTCCTAACTATGGCTACACCTTC. This gives the protein CASSSPNYGYTF.

This chain links TRBV6-6 with TRBJ1-3; D is perhaps TRBD1 (5 bases). This CDR3 region has 17 residues. Germline V gene sequence: CDR1 MNHNY, CDR2 SVGAGI (reference sequence). Trimming removed 5 bases at V and 0 bases at J, with 17 bases between. CDR3 coding DNA: TGTGCCAGCAGTCCAGATCGTTGGGGGAGCTCTGGAAACACCATATATTTT. Translation: CASSPDRWGSSGNTIYF.